These 12 T cell receptor beta chains came from one sample sequenced in a study of T cells in Graves' hyperthyroidism and ophthalmopathy. Amplification of TCR beta CDR3 regions was performed using RNA transcripts as template. During a first-round RT-PCR of the TCR CDR3, the HTBI primer set was used. Via MiXCR, TCRdb re-called the multiplex PCR reads, giving one row per CDR3 protein. Of around 97,000 distinct CDR3 sequences in the sample, roughly 50% are singletons; the top ten hold roughly 24%. Sample: blood. The receptors here all came from a man aged 40-55 years with Graves' hyperthyroidism.

The CDR3 DNA sequence: TGCAGTGCTGGCGGGACAGGGGGCGCGGACGAGCAGTACTTC. Protein: CSAGGTGGADEQYF. V and J are TRBV20-1 and TRBJ2-7; the match to TRBD1 covers 12 bases. In germline, CDR1 is DFQATT, CDR2 SNEGSKA (reference sequence). The CDR3 totals 14 residues. Germline trimming cut 5 bases from V and 5 bases from J; bases unmatched to any gene: 7.

This clonotype was seen at least ten times. This sequence joins TRBV7-9 and TRBJ2-1, with D hard to call. V lost 2 bases and J lost 6, with 5 bases in between. Per the germline V gene, CDR1 is SEHNR and CDR2 is FQNEAQ (reference sequence). The CDR3 runs 12 residues. CDR3 DNA: TGTGCCAGCAGCTTACGAGGCAATGAGCAGTTCTTC. Translation: CASSLRGNEQFF. Combining the CDR3 with reference TRBV7-9 and TRBJ2-1 gives the whole variable domain DTGVSQNPRHKITKRGQNVTFRCDPISEHNRLYWYRQTLGQGPEFLTYFQNEAQLEKSRLLSDRFSAERPKGSFSTLEIQRTEQGDSAMYLCASSLRGNEQFFGPGTRLTVL.

The sample holds many counts of this clonotype. This sequence joins TRBV6-5 and TRBJ2-7; 7 nucleotides agree with TRBD2. Trimming took 8 bases from V and 7 from J; bases not matched to a gene: 14. Germline lookup yields CDR1 MNHEY and CDR2 SVGAGI. The CDR3 runs to 14 residues. DNA for the CDR3: TGTGCCAGCTGCCCAGCGGGATGGCTGGGTGAGCAGTACTTC. It translates to CASCPAGWLGEQYF.

Here the CDR3 reads CASSQGGGNEQPQHF. CDR3 nucleotides: TGTGCCAGCAGCCAAGGGGGGGGTAATGAGCAGCCCCAGCATTTT. The gene calls are TRBV3-1 and TRBJ1-5; maybe TRBD1 (5 bases). The CDR3 runs 15 residues. Germline CDR1 is LGHDT and CDR2 is YNNKEL (reference sequence). V shed 1 base and J shed 7 bases, with 14 bases lying between them.

At least ten counts were recorded for this clonotype. The V call is TRBV11-3, the J call TRBJ2-3, with D perhaps TRBD2 (5 bases). CDR3 length: 16 amino acids. The germline V and J ends were trimmed by 5 bases and 2 bases, with 17 bases remaining between them. Germline V CDR1 and CDR2: SGHNT, YENEEA. This CDR3 reads CASSPGRRSSTDTQYF. CDR3 DNA sequence: TGTGCCAGCAGCCCCGGGCGGAGGTCTTCCACAGATACGCAGTATTTT.

In this sample, this clonotype turned up many times. V usage is TRBV20-1 and J usage is TRBJ2-1; 9 nucleotides line up with TRBD2. CDR3 size: 16 residues. Germline loops: CDR1 DFQATT, CDR2 SNEGSKA (reference sequence). J gave up 4 bases and V 0 bases, and 7 bases lay outside the gene matches. The CDR3 protein is CSARDGASGEYNEQFF. The CDR3, as DNA: TGCAGTGCTAGAGATGGGGCTAGCGGGGAATACAATGAGCAGTTCTTC.

The chain uses TRBV20-1 and TRBJ1-1; TRBD1 aligns across 8 bases. J lost 5 bases, V lost 7 bases, and 9 bases had no gene match. CDR1 and CDR2 from the germline V gene are DFQATT and SNEGSKA (reference sequence). The CDR3 extends over 13 amino acids. CDR3 residues: CSGRTGLGTEAFF. CDR3 DNA: TGCAGTGGCAGGACAGGGTTGGGGACTGAAGCTTTCTTT.

The table lists this clonotype with many counts. This chain connects TRBV2 to TRBJ2-5, with 8 bases fitting TRBD1. CDR3 length: 15 residues. Germline V lookup: CDR1 SNHLY, CDR2 FYNNEI. J lost 4 bases, V lost 4 bases, and 8 bases had no gene match. The CDR3 is CASSVKTGAGETQYF. The CDR3 bases are TGTGCCAGCAGTGTCAAGACAGGGGCGGGAGAGACCCAGTACTTC.

The genes are TRBV11-2 and TRBJ1-6; tentatively, D is TRBD1 (6 bases). Trimming stripped 1 base from V and 10 bases from J, with 14 bases between. Germline CDR1 reads SGHAT; CDR2 reads FQNNGV. The CDR3 contains 15 residues. CDR3 nucleotides: TGTGCCAGCAGCTTAGGGGCAGGGGAAATATCACCCCTCCACTTT. Its translation: CASSLGAGEISPLHF.

This clonotype was seen at least ten times. V usage is TRBV25-1 and J usage is TRBJ2-7; D gene ambiguous. V was trimmed by 11 bases and J by 5 bases, leaving 7 bases between them. CDR3 length: 9 residues. CDR1 and CDR2 from the germline V gene are MGHDK and SYGVNS. The CDR3 here is CAVRDEQYF. The DNA for the CDR3 is TGTGCCGTCCGCGACGAGCAGTACTTC.

This clonotype was picked up one time. It may be a read error: a sequence one base away is much more abundant. The CDR3 carries no conserved terminal phenylalanine or tryptophan, so it likely arises from a read error. The chain uses TRBV5-1 and TRBJ1-1, with D perhaps TRBD1 (5 bases). Germline loops: CDR1 SGHRS, CDR2 YFSETQ. CDR3 length: 15 amino acids. V lost 0 bases and J lost 5, with 14 bases in between. The CDR3 region has the DNA TGCGCCAGCAGCTTGGTTTCGGGGGTCGGAACTGAAGCTTTCTGT. It codes for CASSLVSGVGTEAFC.

This clonotype turned up a few times. The chain uses TRBV29-1 and TRBJ1-4; D possibly corresponds to TRBD1 (5 bases). This CDR3 contains 14 residues. CDR1 and CDR2 (germline): SQVTM, ANQGSEA. Trimming removed 1 base from V and 8 bases from J, with 14 bases in between. CDR3 in amino acids: CSVEVAGLGEKLFF. Written as DNA, the CDR3 is TGCAGCGTTGAAGTAGCGGGGCTTGGAGAAAAACTGTTTTTT. Based on the CDR3 plus reference TRBV29-1 and TRBJ1-4, the full variable domain is SAVISQKPSRDICQRGTSLTIQCQVDSQVTMMFWYRQQPGQSLTLIATANQGSEATYESGFVIDKFPISRPNLTFSTLTVSNMSPEDSSIYLCSVEVAGLGEKLFFGSGTQLSVL.